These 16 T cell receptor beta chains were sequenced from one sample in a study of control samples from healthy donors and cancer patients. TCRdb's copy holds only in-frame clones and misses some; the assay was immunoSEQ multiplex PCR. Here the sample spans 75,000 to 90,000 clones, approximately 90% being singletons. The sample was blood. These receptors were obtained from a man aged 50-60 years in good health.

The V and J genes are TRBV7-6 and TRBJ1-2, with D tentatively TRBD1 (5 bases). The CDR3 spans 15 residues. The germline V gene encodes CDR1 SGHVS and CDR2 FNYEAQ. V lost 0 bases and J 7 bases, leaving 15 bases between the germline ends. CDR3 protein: CASSLADFRARGYTF. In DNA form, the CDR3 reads TGTGCCAGCAGCTTAGCGGATTTCAGGGCACGTGGCTACACCTTC.

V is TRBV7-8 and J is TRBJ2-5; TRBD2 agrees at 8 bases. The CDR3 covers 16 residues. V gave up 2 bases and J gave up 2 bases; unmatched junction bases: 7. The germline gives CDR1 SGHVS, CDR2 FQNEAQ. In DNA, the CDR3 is TGTGCCAGCAGCTTACGCGGGGGGACCACTCAAGAGACCCAGTACTTC. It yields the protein CASSLRGGTTQETQYF.

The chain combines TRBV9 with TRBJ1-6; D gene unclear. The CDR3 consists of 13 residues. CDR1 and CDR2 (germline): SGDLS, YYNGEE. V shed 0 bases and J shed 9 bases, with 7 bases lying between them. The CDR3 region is CASSVDAFSPLHF. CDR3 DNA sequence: TGTGCCAGCAGCGTAGACGCGTTTTCACCCCTCCACTTT.

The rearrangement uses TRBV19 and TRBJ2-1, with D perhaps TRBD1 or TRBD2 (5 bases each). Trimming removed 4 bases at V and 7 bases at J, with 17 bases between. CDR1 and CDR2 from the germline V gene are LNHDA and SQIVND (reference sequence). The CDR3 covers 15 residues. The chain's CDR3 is CASSTGTPLRNEQFF. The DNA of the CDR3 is TGTGCCAGTAGTACCGGGACGCCCCTACGGAATGAGCAGTTCTTC.

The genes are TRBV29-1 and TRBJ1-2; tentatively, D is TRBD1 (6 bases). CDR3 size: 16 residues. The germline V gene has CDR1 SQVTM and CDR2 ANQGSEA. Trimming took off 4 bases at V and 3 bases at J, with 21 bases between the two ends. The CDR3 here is CSVGGTTTLIDYGYTF. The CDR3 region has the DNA TGCAGCGTTGGGGGGACAACTACACTTATAGACTATGGCTACACCTTC.

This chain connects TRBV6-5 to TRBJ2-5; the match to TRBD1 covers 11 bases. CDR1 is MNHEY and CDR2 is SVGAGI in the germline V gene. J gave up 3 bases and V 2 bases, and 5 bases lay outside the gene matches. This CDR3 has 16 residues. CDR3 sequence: CASSYARTGGKETQYF. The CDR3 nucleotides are TGTGCCAGCAGTTACGCTCGGACAGGGGGCAAAGAGACCCAGTACTTC.

The CDR3 region has the DNA TGTGCCAGCAGCAAGGACCCGAGCGGACAGGGCTGGGGTCAGCCCCAGCATTTT. Protein sequence: CASSKDPSGQGWGQPQHF. V and J are TRBV7-2 and TRBJ1-5; TRBD1 matches at 8 bases. This CDR3 region has 18 residues. Trimming removed 5 bases from V and 6 bases from J; junction bases left unmatched: 18. The germline V gene encodes CDR1 SGHTA and CDR2 FQGNSA.

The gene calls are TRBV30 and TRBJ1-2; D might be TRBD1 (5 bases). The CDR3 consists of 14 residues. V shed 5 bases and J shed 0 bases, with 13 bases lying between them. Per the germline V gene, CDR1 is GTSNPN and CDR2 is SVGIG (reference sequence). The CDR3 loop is CAWGGTRTNYGYTF. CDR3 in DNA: TGTGCCTGGGGGGGGACCCGGACTAACTATGGCTACACCTTC. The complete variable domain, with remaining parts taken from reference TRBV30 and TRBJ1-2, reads SQTIHQWPATLVQPVGSPLSLECTVEGTSNPNLYWYRQAAGRGLQLLFYSVGIGQISSEVPQNLSASRPQDRQFILSSKKLLLSDSGFYLCAWGGTRTNYGYTFGSGTRLTVV.

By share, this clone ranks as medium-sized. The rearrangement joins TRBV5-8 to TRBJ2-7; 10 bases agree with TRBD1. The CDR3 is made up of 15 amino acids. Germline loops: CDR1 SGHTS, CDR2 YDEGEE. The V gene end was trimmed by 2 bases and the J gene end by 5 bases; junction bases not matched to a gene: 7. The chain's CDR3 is CASSFTGQGVDEQYF. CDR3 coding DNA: TGTGCCAGCAGCTTTACCGGACAGGGGGTCGACGAGCAGTACTTC. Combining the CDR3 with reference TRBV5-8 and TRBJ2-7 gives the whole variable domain EAGVTQSPTHLIKTRGQQATLRCSPISGHTSVYWYQQALGLGLQFLLWYDEGEERNRGNFPPRFSGRQFPNYSSELNVNALELEDSALYLCASSFTGQGVDEQYFGPGTRLTVT.

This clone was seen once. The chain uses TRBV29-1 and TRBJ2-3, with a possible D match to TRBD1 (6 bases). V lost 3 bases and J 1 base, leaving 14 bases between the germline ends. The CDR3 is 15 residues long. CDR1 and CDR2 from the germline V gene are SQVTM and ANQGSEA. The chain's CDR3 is CSVDLGARGTDTQYF. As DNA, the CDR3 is TGCAGCGTTGACTTGGGGGCGCGGGGCACAGATACGCAGTATTTT.

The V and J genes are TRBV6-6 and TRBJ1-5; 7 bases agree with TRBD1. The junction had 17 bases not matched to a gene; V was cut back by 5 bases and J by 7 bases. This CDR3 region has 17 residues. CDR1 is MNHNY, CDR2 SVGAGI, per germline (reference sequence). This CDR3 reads CASSPIPYRGVGQPQHF. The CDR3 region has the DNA TGTGCCAGCAGTCCAATACCTTACAGGGGTGTAGGGCAGCCCCAGCATTTT.

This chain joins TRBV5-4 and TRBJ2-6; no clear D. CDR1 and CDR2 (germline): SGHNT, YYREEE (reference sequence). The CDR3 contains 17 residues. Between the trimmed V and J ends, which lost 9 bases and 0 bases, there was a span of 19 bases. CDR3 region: CATHWGGRSSGANVLTF. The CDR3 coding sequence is TGTGCCACCCACTGGGGTGGCAGGTCCTCTGGGGCCAACGTCCTGACTTTC.

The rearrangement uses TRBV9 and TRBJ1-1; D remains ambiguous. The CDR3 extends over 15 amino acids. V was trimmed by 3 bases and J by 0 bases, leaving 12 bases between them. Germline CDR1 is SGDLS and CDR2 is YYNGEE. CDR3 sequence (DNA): TGTGCCAGCAGCGCCCCGTTCGGGGTGAACACTGAAGCTTTCTTT. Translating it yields CASSAPFGVNTEAFF.

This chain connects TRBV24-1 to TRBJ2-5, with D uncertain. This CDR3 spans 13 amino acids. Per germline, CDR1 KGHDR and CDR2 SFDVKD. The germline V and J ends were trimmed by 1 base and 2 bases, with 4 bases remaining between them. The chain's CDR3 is CATSDLNQETQYF. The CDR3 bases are TGTGCCACCAGTGATTTAAATCAAGAGACCCAGTACTTC.

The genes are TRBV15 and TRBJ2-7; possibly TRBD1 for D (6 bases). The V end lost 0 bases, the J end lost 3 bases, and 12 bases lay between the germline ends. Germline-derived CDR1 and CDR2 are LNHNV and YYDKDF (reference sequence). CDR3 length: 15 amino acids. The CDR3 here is CATSRDWAGDYEQYF. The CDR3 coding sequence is TGTGCCACCAGCAGAGATTGGGCAGGGGACTACGAGCAGTACTTC.

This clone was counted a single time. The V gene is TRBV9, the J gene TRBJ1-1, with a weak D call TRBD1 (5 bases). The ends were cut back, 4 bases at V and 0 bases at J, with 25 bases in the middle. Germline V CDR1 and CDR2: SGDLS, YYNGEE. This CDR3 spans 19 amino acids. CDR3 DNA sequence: TGTGCCAGCAGCAAAGGGGCGAAAGCTGGGTTAGAGATGAACACTGAAGCTTTCTTT. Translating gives CASSKGAKAGLEMNTEAFF.